This TCR beta chain was sequenced in a study of monozygotic twins with inflammatory bowel disease. A word on this clonotype: The antigen is undetermined.

The CDR3 totals 17 residues. CDR1 DFQATT and CDR2 SNEGSKA come from the germline V gene (reference sequence). TCRdb reanalyzed the 5' RACE reads and collapses them to one entry per CDR3 protein, without DNA. The sample includes a few hundred thousand distinct CDR3 sequences. Study findings and constraints: Among IBD patients, TCRbeta diversity (inverse Simpson) was lower than in healthy co-twins.

The V and J genes are TRBV20-1 and TRBJ2-3. Sequencing was performed on blood. The sequence came from a human donor with ulcerative colitis or Crohn's disease, or a healthy co-twin of an affected twin (not recorded which). The CDR3 here is CSARDGTRRHSTDTQYF.